The 7 T cell receptor beta chains given below trace back to one sample, sequenced in a study of PD-L1 blockade in urothelial cancer. The data were produced by immunoSEQ multiplex PCR, yet TCRdb's version contains in-frame clones alone and is incomplete. The sample yields tens of thousands of clones, approximately 86% seen once. Sequences were derived from PBMCs, sampled around atezolizumab (anti-PD-L1) treatment. The receptors were gathered from a man aged 55-75 years with urothelial cancer.

The chain is built from TRBV9 and TRBJ2-1; D remains ambiguous. The germline CDR1 and CDR2 sequences are SGDLS and YYNGEE. Between the trimmed V and J ends, which lost 4 bases and 4 bases, there was a span of 9 bases. The CDR3 extends over 13 amino acids. Written as DNA, the CDR3 is TGTGCCAGCAGCACACGGGTTTACAATGAGCAGTTCTTC. It yields the protein CASSTRVYNEQFF.

The chain carries TRBV10-1 and TRBJ2-3; possible D gene TRBD2, 6 bases. CDR3 length equals 14 residues. The V gene's germline CDR1 is WNHNN and CDR2 SYGVQD (reference sequence). The V and J ends lost 7 bases and 1 base respectively, with 12 bases between them. Here the CDR3 DNA reads TGCGCCAGCACAGCTAGCGTCGGCACAGATACGCAGTATTTT. It codes for CASTASVGTDTQYF.

The chain recombines TRBV29-1 with TRBJ2-2; D is ambiguous. CDR1 is SQVTM, CDR2 ANQGSEA, per germline. Trimming left V 1 base short and J 4 bases short, with 7 bases between. The CDR3 consists of 13 residues. For the CDR3, the DNA is TGCAGCGTTGAAGGTCTAGGCACCGGGGAGCTGTTTTTT. Amino acids: CSVEGLGTGELFF.

The rearrangement links TRBV5-4 to TRBJ1-2, with no clear D. Germline assignment: CDR1 SGHNT and CDR2 YYREEE (reference sequence). This CDR3 is 14 amino acids long. V lost 4 bases to trimming and J lost 1 base, with 11 bases between them. In DNA form, the CDR3 reads TGTGCCAGCAGCCCGGCCCAGGTTAACTATGGCTACACCTTC. It yields the protein CASSPAQVNYGYTF.

The count of this clone is one. V usage is TRBV30 and J usage is TRBJ1-1, with no clear D. CDR1 is GTSNPN, CDR2 SVGIG, per germline (reference sequence). This CDR3 is 12 amino acids long. With 1 base removed from V and 5 bases from J, the gap between germline ends came to 8 bases. The DNA of the CDR3 is TGTGCCTGGAGTGAGGGAGGGACTGAAGCTTTCTTT. Translating gives CAWSEGGTEAFF.

The V call is TRBV29-1, the J call TRBJ2-1, with a weak D call TRBD2 (5 bases). The V gene lost 3 bases and the J gene lost 12 bases, with 12 bases spanning the gap. The CDR3 has 11 amino acids. CDR1 and CDR2 from the germline V gene are SQVTM and ANQGSEA. Written as DNA, the CDR3 is TGCAGCGTTGATATGGGCGGGCGGCAGTTCTTC. As protein: CSVDMGGRQFF.

This chain uses TRBV6-1 with TRBJ1-1, with TRBD1 matching over 8 bases. The J segment lost 8 bases and the V segment lost 6 bases, leaving 14 bases of the junction unmatched. CDR1 MNHNS and CDR2 SASEGT come from the germline V gene. The CDR3 runs 15 residues. DNA of the CDR3: TGTGCCAGCAGCGAGCCGGGACAGGCGACCTTGGAAGCTTTCTTT. This translates into CASSEPGQATLEAFF.